Presented here are 5 T cell receptor beta chains from one specimen sequenced in a study of OX40 agonist ivuxolimab in advanced cancers. Assay: immunoSEQ multiplex PCR; the TCRdb copy retains only in-frame clones and omits some. The sample holds 75,000 or so clones; 84% are singletons and the top ten take about 25%. The input for sequencing was CD4+ or CD8+ T cells sorted from blood, taken in a trial of the OX40 agonist ivuxolimab. Receptor source: an adult with an advanced solid tumor such as melanoma, head and neck, liver or kidney cancer.

The chain joins TRBV30 to TRBJ1-1; tentative D call: TRBD1 (5 bases). Trimming left V 2 bases short and J 0 bases short, with 16 bases between. Germline CDR1 GTSNPN, CDR2 SVGIG (reference sequence). This CDR3 has 16 amino acids. CDR3 nucleotide sequence: TGTGCCTGGAGTCAAAGCTCGGGACGGATGAACACTGAAGCTTTCTTT. Translation: CAWSQSSGRMNTEAFF.

The rearrangement joins TRBV4-1 to TRBJ2-2; 7 nucleotides match TRBD2. The germline V gene has CDR1 MGHRA and CDR2 YSYEKL. V lost 0 bases and J lost 4; bases outside the gene matches: 8. The CDR3 covers 17 residues. The CDR3 DNA sequence: TGCGCCAGCAGCCAAGATCATTCGCGGGAGACCACCGGGGAGCTGTTTTTT. Translation: CASSQDHSRETTGELFF.

A single count supports this clone. This chain joins TRBV2 and TRBJ2-1, with D possibly being TRBD2 (7 bases). The length of the CDR3 is 12 residues. V was pared by 6 bases and J by 8 bases, with 11 bases between. Germline CDR1 SNHLY, CDR2 FYNNEI. CDR3 nucleotides: TGTGCCAGCAGGGGGGGGCGCGATGAGCAGTTCTTC. It encodes CASRGGRDEQFF.

The chain employs TRBV28 and TRBJ1-2, with 9 bases lining up with TRBD1. Germline lookup yields CDR1 MDHEN and CDR2 SYDVKM. The CDR3 sequence is 15 residues long. V lost 6 bases, J lost 4 bases, and 9 bases stayed unmatched. The CDR3 nucleotides read TGTGCCAGCAGCCGACAGGGGGTCTATAGCTATGGCTACACCTTC. As protein: CASSRQGVYSYGYTF.

Of note for this clone: The germline gene is not matched at one end of the junction; a read error may be the cause. The V and J genes are TRBV6-1 and TRBJ1-1; TRBD1 agrees at 7 bases. Germline V lookup: CDR1 MNHNS, CDR2 SASEGT. The CDR3 sequence is 14 residues long. The CDR3 DNA reads TGTGCCAACAGTCTCCAAAGACAGGGCCAAGAAGCTTTCTTT. Protein product: CANSLQRQGQEAFF.